This is a list of T cell receptor beta chains from one sample in a study of shared clonotypes between healthy human individuals. Sequencing used immunoSEQ multiplex PCR; TCRdb keeps in-frame clones, though not all of them. The sample yields 700,000 or so clones, about 78% seen once. Sequenced: memory CD4+ T cells sorted from blood. The receptors shown here come from a young woman in good health. Both conserved end residues are trimmed from each CDR3. Size tells how often a clone was seen (once, few, many) or the class of an expanded clone, and some rows leave it out.

ASSPSGEGEQY,TRBJ2-7,NA,TRBV6-6
ASSQTSGPGEETQY,TRBJ2-5,NA,TRBV18
ASSPIGGTGLTGANVLT,TRBJ2-6,many,TRBV5-5
ASSYVPGLGSREQY,TRBJ2-7,NA,TRBV6-6
ASSFRRDSYNEQF,TRBJ2-1,NA,TRBV27
VRPLGGSHLSEQF,TRBJ2-1,NA,TRBV7-5
ASTNFGTSYEQY,TRBJ2-7,NA,TRBV28
ASSFVQGSFYEQY,TRBJ2-7,NA,TRBV5-6
ASSQVVAEVGADTQY,TRBJ2-3,NA,TRBV4-2
ASRERGRTEGAF,TRBJ1-1,NA,TRBV6-1
ASSEALIGVKETQY,TRBJ2-5,once,TRBV6-1
ASSVQRAKAF,TRBJ1-1,NA,TRBV28
ASSVRTGVNEQF,TRBJ2-1,NA,TRBV2
ASSLDYITDTQY,TRBJ2-3,many,TRBV7-2
ASSQEDRGRWQF,TRBJ2-1,NA,TRBV4-1
ASSGNRDTEAF,TRBJ1-1,once,TRBV6-1
ASSTGGTGGNEKLF,TRBJ1-4,NA,TRBV28
SVGPGLLYNEQF,TRBJ2-1,NA,TRBV29-1
ASSLAGGPHEQY,TRBJ2-7,NA,TRBV11-2
ASSLARGGVGYQPQH,TRBJ1-5,NA,TRBV7-8
ASSLDPGPQGEKLF,TRBJ1-4,NA,TRBV7-2
ASSLAASGRSEQY,TRBJ2-7,many,TRBV7-2
AWSVTGDQPQH,TRBJ1-5,NA,TRBV30
ASSSGVGGSEQY,TRBJ2-7,few,TRBV5-1
ASSPVGQVGSF,TRBJ2-1,few,TRBV2
SVVSGYSEQF,TRBJ2-1,NA,TRBV29-1
ASSSLGRTDTQY,TRBJ2-3,NA,TRBV27
ASSPKGKGGTDTQY,TRBJ2-3,NA,TRBV18
ASSQGGTASGNTIY,TRBJ1-3,NA,TRBV5-2
ASSARASAPQETQY,TRBJ2-5,NA,TRBV2
ASSHDRFNTEAF,TRBJ1-1,NA,TRBV6-4
ASTINPGTQY,TRBJ2-5,few,TRBV7-2
ASNSVGSNTEAF,TRBJ1-1,NA,TRBV5-1
ASSQRTGRATEAF,TRBJ1-1,NA,TRBV5-6
ASSEGTSGSQY,TRBJ2-7,NA,TRBV10-1
ASSQYETGELF,TRBJ2-2,NA,TRBV7-9
ASSVEAGNYEQY,TRBJ2-7,NA,TRBV9
ASSISGIGYT,TRBJ1-2,once,TRBV2
ASSLYRGDRRAF,TRBJ1-1,NA,TRBV28
ASSLVGTAISGNTIY,TRBJ1-3,NA,TRBV5-1
ASSLGVNSGANVLT,TRBJ2-6,NA,TRBV11-3
ASGAGKEGAKDGYT,TRBJ1-2,NA,TRBV21-1
ASTPRLVYNEQF,TRBJ2-1,NA,TRBV28
ASVVSSGSTGELF,TRBJ2-2,NA,TRBV7-6
ASILSGGQTQY,TRBJ2-5,NA,TRBV28
ASRMTGSISPLH,TRBJ1-6,NA,TRBV28
ASSVNRREGLWNYEQY,TRBJ2-7,NA,TRBV6-4
ASSSRPPGLFAGDTQY,TRBJ2-3,NA,TRBV27